The 32 T cell receptor beta chains below come from one sample, sequenced in a study of shared clonotypes between healthy human individuals. TCRdb's copy holds only in-frame clones and misses some; the assay was immunoSEQ multiplex PCR. This sample yields 1.4 million or so clones, of which less than 99% are seen a single time; around 0.33% belongs to the top ten. The sample comprised naive CD4+ T cells sorted from blood. The subset was: CD45RA+ positively selected. The receptors were gathered from a man younger than 45 in good health.

This chain connects TRBV6-6 to TRBJ2-3; possibly TRBD1 for D (5 bases). Germline V gene lookup returns CDR1 MNHNY and CDR2 SVGAGI (reference sequence). Trimming removed 1 base at V and 2 bases at J, with 10 bases between. This CDR3 comprises 15 residues. Written as DNA, the CDR3 is TGTGCCAGCAGTTACTTGGGGCCTTCCACAGATACGCAGTATTTT. Encoded protein: CASSYLGPSTDTQYF.

The chain has TRBV9 and TRBJ2-1; D not certain. This CDR3 has 13 amino acids. Germline V gives CDR1 SGDLS, CDR2 YYNGEE. The V gene lost 1 base and the J gene lost 4 bases, with 6 bases spanning the gap. The CDR3 nucleotides read TGTGCCAGCAGCGTAACCCAATACAATGAGCAGTTCTTC. Protein product: CASSVTQYNEQFF.

This chain connects TRBV5-1 to TRBJ1-4; 10 bases line up with TRBD1. V gave up 4 bases and J gave up 6 bases; unmatched junction bases: 3. Looked up from germline, CDR1 is SGHRS and CDR2 is YFSETQ. The CDR3 covers 14 residues. The DNA of the CDR3 is TGCGCCAGCAGCCACGGGACAGGGGATGAAAAACTGTTTTTT. Residues: CASSHGTGDEKLFF.

The chain links TRBV18 to TRBJ2-2; 8 bases are shared with TRBD1. Germline CDR1 and CDR2: KGHSH and LQKENI. J gave up 3 bases and V 6 bases, and 9 bases lay outside the gene matches. This CDR3 has 16 residues. The CDR3 DNA reads as TGTGCCAGCTCCCCCGGACAGGGAGTGTACACCGGGGAGCTGTTTTTT. Protein sequence: CASSPGQGVYTGELFF.

The chain employs TRBV11-1 and TRBJ2-7, with D possibly TRBD1 on 6 matching bases. The CDR3 sequence is 14 residues long. Germline V lookup: CDR1 SGHAT, CDR2 FQDESV (reference sequence). V lost 4 bases and J lost 2, with 12 bases in between. The CDR3 spells CASSSSTGTYEQYF. CDR3 DNA sequence: TGTGCCAGCAGCTCTTCGACAGGAACCTACGAGCAGTACTTC.

The V and J genes are TRBV9 and TRBJ2-1, with D possibly TRBD2 on 6 matching bases. The CDR3 has 14 residues. V lost 1 base, J lost 3 bases, and 8 bases lay in between. Germline V gene lookup returns CDR1 SGDLS and CDR2 YYNGEE. The CDR3 spells CASSVSGFYNEQFF. CDR3 bases: TGTGCCAGCAGCGTAAGCGGGTTCTACAATGAGCAGTTCTTC.

The rearrangement uses TRBV18 and TRBJ2-7, with TRBD1 matching 7 bases. Trimming took 3 bases from V and 8 from J; bases not matched to a gene: 7. This CDR3 spans 13 amino acids. Germline V gene sequence: CDR1 KGHSH, CDR2 LQKENI. CDR3 in DNA: TGTGCCAGCTCACCTATCCGACAGGGCAAGCAGTACTTC. Amino acids: CASSPIRQGKQYF.

The rearrangement links TRBV7-8 to TRBJ2-1; no clear D. V shed 2 bases and J shed 3 bases, with 11 bases lying between them. The germline V gene encodes CDR1 SGHVS and CDR2 FQNEAQ. The CDR3 spans 15 residues. The CDR3 DNA reads TGTGCCAGCAGCTTATCCAGCATCTTCTACAATGAGCAGTTCTTC. Protein product: CASSLSSIFYNEQFF.

The gene calls are TRBV2 and TRBJ1-5; 8 bases line up with TRBD1. The trim removed 4 bases at V and 0 bases at J, leaving 5 bases unmatched. CDR1 is SNHLY, CDR2 FYNNEI, per germline. The CDR3 has 16 amino acids. CDR3 nucleotides: TGTGCCAGCAGTGCAGGGGGCTCGTATAGCAATCAGCCCCAGCATTTT. This gives the protein CASSAGGSYSNQPQHF.

V gene TRBV9 combines with J gene TRBJ2-2, with 7 bases matching TRBD1. This CDR3 region has 16 residues. The germline V gene encodes CDR1 SGDLS and CDR2 YYNGEE. Trimming cost V 2 bases and J 0 bases; bases outside gene matches: 4. The CDR3: CASSVRQGTNTGELFF. Written as DNA, the CDR3 is TGTGCCAGCAGCGTCCGACAGGGCACGAACACCGGGGAGCTGTTTTTT.

This clone showed up just once. The rearrangement uses TRBV9 and TRBJ2-7; perhaps TRBD2 as D (5 bases). V lost 0 bases and J lost 5, with 15 bases in between. The CDR3 is 15 amino acids. Germline CDR1 is SGDLS and CDR2 is YYNGEE. CDR3 DNA sequence: TGTGCCAGCAGCGTAGCTAACGGGCGGGTAGACGAGCAGTACTTC. Amino acid sequence: CASSVANGRVDEQYF.

J is TRBJ1-1 and V is TRBV6-1, with D unclear. The V and J ends lost 9 bases and 0 bases respectively, with 11 bases between them. Germline V gives CDR1 MNHNS, CDR2 SASEGT. The CDR3 length is 13 residues. The CDR3 DNA reads as TGTGCCAGTGAGAGCCGGGTGAACACTGAAGCTTTCTTT. Translating it yields CASESRVNTEAFF.

V usage is TRBV7-9 and J usage is TRBJ2-2, with 16 bases lining up with TRBD2. The CDR3 covers 19 residues. The V and J ends lost 4 bases and 3 bases, in that order; junction bases with no gene match: 8. From germline, CDR1 is SEHNR and CDR2 FQNEAQ (reference sequence). CDR3 amino acids: CASSSVPGTSGRDTGELFF. Here the CDR3 DNA reads TGTGCCAGCAGCTCCGTTCCCGGGACTAGCGGGAGGGACACCGGGGAGCTGTTTTTT.

The chain links TRBV28 to TRBJ1-5; D not resolved. V lost 3 bases and J 2 bases, leaving 5 bases between the germline ends. The CDR3 consists of 13 residues. Germline V gene lookup returns CDR1 MDHEN and CDR2 SYDVKM. CDR3 DNA: TGTGCCAGCAGTTTTGTGGGCAATCAGCCCCAGCATTTT. The encoded protein is CASSFVGNQPQHF.

The rearrangement joins TRBV29-1 to TRBJ2-4; TRBD1 agrees at 7 bases. The length of the CDR3 is 13 residues. Germline CDR1 is SQVTM and CDR2 is ANQGSEA. J lost 9 bases, V lost 3 bases, and 8 bases had no gene match. CDR3 in DNA: TGCAGCGTTGAGAGACAGGGAGAGGGCATTCAGTACTTC. Translated, it gives CSVERQGEGIQYF.

The CDR3 loop reads CASSPGGTGGMETQYF. CDR3 coding DNA: TGCGCCAGCAGCCCAGGTGGGACAGGGGGAATGGAGACCCAGTACTTC. The genes are TRBV5-1 and TRBJ2-5; 11 positions match TRBD1. This CDR3 is built from 16 residues. V shed 4 bases and J 5 bases; nucleotides not matched to a gene: 10. Germline values: CDR1 SGHRS, CDR2 YFSETQ. The full variable domain, with the rest looked up from reference TRBV5-1 and TRBJ2-5, is KAGVTQTPRYLIKTRGQQVTLSCSPISGHRSVSWYQQTPGQGLQFLFEYFSETQRNKGNFPGRFSGRQFSNSRSEMNVSTLELGDSALYLCASSPGGTGGMETQYFGPGTRLLVL.

The chain uses TRBV6-6 and TRBJ1-4; 10 bases fit TRBD1. The J segment lost 9 bases and the V segment lost 2 bases, leaving 0 bases of the junction unmatched. From germline, CDR1 is MNHNY and CDR2 SVGAGI (reference sequence). The CDR3 extends over 13 amino acids. CDR3 DNA: TGTGCCAGCAGTTACGACAGGGGGCAAAAACTGTTTTTT. This codes for CASSYDRGQKLFF.

This rearrangement joins TRBV28 to TRBJ1-2; no definite D call. The length of the CDR3 is 11 residues. V was trimmed by 10 bases and J by 0 bases, leaving 6 bases between them. The V gene's germline CDR1 is MDHEN and CDR2 SYDVKM. The CDR3 here is CATNTNYGYTF. DNA of the CDR3: TGTGCCACAAACACTAACTATGGCTACACCTTC.

V gene TRBV1 combines with J gene TRBJ2-7; the D segment call TRBD2 is taken from the table without a DNA check. TRBV1 is an annotated pseudogene. The CDR3 is made up of 15 amino acids. CDR3 bases: TGCACCAGCAGCCCGCTTCGGCGGGAAAACTACGAGCAGTACTTC. Its protein is CTSSPLRRENYEQYF.

The chain couples TRBV11-2 to TRBJ2-1; tentatively, D is TRBD1 (5 bases). The CDR3 sequence is 17 residues long. The germline V and J ends were trimmed by 6 bases and 4 bases, with 22 bases remaining between them. CDR1 is SGHAT and CDR2 is FQNNGV in the germline V gene. CDR3 region: CASRLNSGASVYNEQFF. CDR3 DNA sequence: TGTGCCAGCAGACTAAACAGTGGGGCTTCGGTTTACAATGAGCAGTTCTTC.

The rearrangement uses TRBV10-1 and TRBJ2-7; no definite D call. The germline V and J ends were trimmed by 3 bases and 2 bases, with 14 bases remaining between them. The V gene's germline CDR1 is WNHNN and CDR2 SYGVQD (reference sequence). CDR3 length equals 15 residues. In DNA form, the CDR3 reads TGCGCCAGCAGTGAAGGCGCAGGTGGAACCTACGAGCAGTACTTC. It codes for CASSEGAGGTYEQYF.

V gene TRBV20-1 combines with J gene TRBJ2-5; 10 bases fit TRBD2. The germline gives CDR1 DFQATT, CDR2 SNEGSKA (reference sequence). V trimming: 7 bases; J trimming: 7 bases; junction bases outside the gene matches: 3. The CDR3 length is 11 residues. Here the CDR3 DNA reads TGCAGTGGGCAGCGGGGGGGGACCCAGTACTTC. Translated: CSGQRGGTQYF.

This chain uses TRBV5-6 with TRBJ1-2; possibly TRBD1 for D (5 bases). There are 15 residues in the CDR3. Trimming removed 2 bases from V and 4 bases from J, with 15 bases in between. CDR1 is SGHDT, CDR2 YYEEEE, per germline. The CDR3 DNA follows: TGTGCCAGCAGCTTCGGTGTCCAGGGCGTCTATGGCTACACCTTC. Translating gives CASSFGVQGVYGYTF.

The chain employs TRBV18 and TRBJ1-1; 8 bases fit TRBD1. The ends lost 3 bases at V and 4 bases at J; junction bases unmatched: 10. CDR1 and CDR2 from the germline V gene are KGHSH and LQKENI. The CDR3 is made up of 16 amino acids. CDR3 sequence (DNA): TGTGCCAGCTCACCGCGGCAGGGGGCTGGGGGCACTGAAGCTTTCTTT. Its protein is CASSPRQGAGGTEAFF.

The CDR3 DNA reads TGTGCCAGCAGTGAAATGCCTGAAGCTTTCTTT. It encodes CASSEMPEAFF. The rearrangement joins TRBV6-1 to TRBJ1-1; D is uncertain. Germline CDR1 reads MNHNS; CDR2 reads SASEGT. Trimming took 2 bases from V and 6 from J, leaving 4 bases between them. The CDR3 is 11 residues long.

The J gene is TRBJ1-4, the V gene TRBV5-1, with 9 bases that match TRBD1. This CDR3 has 16 amino acids. J gave up 5 bases and V 4 bases, and 9 bases lay outside the gene matches. Germline V gene sequence: CDR1 SGHRS, CDR2 YFSETQ. CDR3 sequence reads: CASSSGQGIWNEKLFF. The CDR3 nucleotides are TGCGCCAGCAGCAGCGGACAGGGGATTTGGAATGAAAAACTGTTTTTT.

The chain uses TRBV5-1 and TRBJ2-1, with D perhaps matching TRBD2 (6 bases). The CDR3 spans 12 residues. Germline CDR1 and CDR2: SGHRS and YFSETQ. Deletions cut 4 bases from V and 8 bases from J, with 10 bases between. CDR3 protein: CASSPIADEQFF. The CDR3 DNA is TGCGCCAGCAGCCCTATAGCGGATGAGCAGTTCTTC. The complete variable domain, with remaining parts taken from reference TRBV5-1 and TRBJ2-1, reads KAGVTQTPRYLIKTRGQQVTLSCSPISGHRSVSWYQQTPGQGLQFLFEYFSETQRNKGNFPGRFSGRQFSNSRSEMNVSTLELGDSALYLCASSPIADEQFFGPGTRLTVL.

This clone has only one observation. The V call is TRBV5-6, the J call TRBJ2-5; 7 nucleotides match TRBD1. Trimming took 4 bases from V and 5 from J; bases not matched to a gene: 8. The CDR3 is 14 amino acids. Germline assignment: CDR1 SGHDT and CDR2 YYEEEE. In nucleotides, the CDR3 is TGTGCCAGCAGCCCGGCGGGCAGGGGGGAGACCCAGTACTTC. Amino acids: CASSPAGRGETQYF.

The CDR3 spells CASTLGAIYNEQFF. DNA of the CDR3: TGTGCCAGCACCCTAGGGGCAATTTACAATGAGCAGTTCTTC. The chain is built from TRBV28 and TRBJ2-1; tentatively, D is TRBD1 (5 bases). Trimming cost V 7 bases and J 4 bases, with 14 bases left between them. Germline V gives CDR1 MDHEN, CDR2 SYDVKM. This CDR3 contains 14 residues.

The chain has TRBV7-2 and TRBJ2-1, with D possibly being TRBD1 (5 bases). The CDR3 consists of 16 residues. Trimming stripped 2 bases from V and 0 bases from J, with 11 bases between. The germline V gene encodes CDR1 SGHTA and CDR2 FQGNSA. CDR3 in DNA: TGTGCCAGCAGCTTAAGGAGACAGAGCTCCTACAATGAGCAGTTCTTC. As protein: CASSLRRQSSYNEQFF.

This chain uses TRBV4-1 with TRBJ2-5; D may be TRBD2 (5 bases). The CDR3 length is 14 residues. Germline CDR1 reads MGHRA; CDR2 reads YSYEKL. V was shortened by 4 bases and J by 1 base, with 10 bases between the two germline ends. The CDR3 spells CASSLTEVQETQYF. The CDR3 nucleotides read TGCGCCAGCAGCCTAACGGAGGTCCAAGAGACCCAGTACTTC.

The chain combines TRBV27 with TRBJ1-1; 7 bases agree with TRBD1. CDR3 length: 14 amino acids. Germline lookup yields CDR1 MNHEY and CDR2 SMNVEV (reference sequence). V dropped 4 bases and J dropped 4; count of bases not matched to a gene: 6. This CDR3 reads CASSSGRGVTEAFF. DNA for the CDR3: TGTGCCAGCAGTTCGGGCAGGGGGGTCACTGAAGCTTTCTTT.